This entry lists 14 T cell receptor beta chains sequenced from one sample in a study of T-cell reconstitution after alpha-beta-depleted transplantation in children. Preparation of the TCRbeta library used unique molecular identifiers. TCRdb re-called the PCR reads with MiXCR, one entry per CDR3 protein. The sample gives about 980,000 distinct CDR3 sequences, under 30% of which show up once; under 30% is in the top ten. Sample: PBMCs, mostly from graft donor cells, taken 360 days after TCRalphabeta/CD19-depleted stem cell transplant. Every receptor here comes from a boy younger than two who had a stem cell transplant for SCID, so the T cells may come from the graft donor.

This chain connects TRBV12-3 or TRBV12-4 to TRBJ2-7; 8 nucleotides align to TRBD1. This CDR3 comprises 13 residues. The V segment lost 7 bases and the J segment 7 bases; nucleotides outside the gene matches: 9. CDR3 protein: CASIPAGGQEQYF. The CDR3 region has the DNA TGTGCCAGCATCCCGGCAGGGGGCCAGGAGCAGTACTTC.

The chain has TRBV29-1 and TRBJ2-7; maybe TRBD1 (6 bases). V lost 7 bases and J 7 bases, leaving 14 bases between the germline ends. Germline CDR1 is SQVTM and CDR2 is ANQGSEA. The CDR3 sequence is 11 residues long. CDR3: CSALWGREQYF. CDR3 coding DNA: TGCAGCGCCTTGTGGGGGCGGGAGCAGTACTTC.

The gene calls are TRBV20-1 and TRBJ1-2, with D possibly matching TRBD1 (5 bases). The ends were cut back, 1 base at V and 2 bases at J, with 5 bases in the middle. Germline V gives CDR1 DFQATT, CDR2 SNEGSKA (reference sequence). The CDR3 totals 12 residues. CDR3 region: CSARGGNYGYTF. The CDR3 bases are TGCAGTGCTAGAGGGGGCAACTATGGCTACACCTTC.

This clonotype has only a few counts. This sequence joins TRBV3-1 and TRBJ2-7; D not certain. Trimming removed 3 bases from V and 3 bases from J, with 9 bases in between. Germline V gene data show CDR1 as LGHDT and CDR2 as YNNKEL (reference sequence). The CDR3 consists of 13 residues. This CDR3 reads CASSHGLDYEQYF. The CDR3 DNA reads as TGTGCCAGCAGCCACGGTCTGGACTACGAGCAGTACTTC.

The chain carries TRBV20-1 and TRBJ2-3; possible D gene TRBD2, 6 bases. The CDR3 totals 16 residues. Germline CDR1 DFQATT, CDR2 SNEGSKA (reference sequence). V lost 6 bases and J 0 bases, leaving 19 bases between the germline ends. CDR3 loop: CSAPRGSSASTDTQYF. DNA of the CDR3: TGCAGTGCCCCCCGGGGCTCTAGCGCCAGCACAGATACGCAGTATTTT.

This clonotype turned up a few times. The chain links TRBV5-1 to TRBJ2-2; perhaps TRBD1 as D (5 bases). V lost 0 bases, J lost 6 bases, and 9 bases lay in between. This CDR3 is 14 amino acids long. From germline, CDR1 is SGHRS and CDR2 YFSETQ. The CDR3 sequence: CASSLAVGAGELFF. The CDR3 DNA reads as TGCGCCAGCAGCTTGGCAGTAGGGGCCGGGGAGCTGTTTTTT. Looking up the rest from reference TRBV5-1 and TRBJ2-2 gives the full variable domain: KAGVTQTPRYLIKTRGQQVTLSCSPISGHRSVSWYQQTPGQGLQFLFEYFSETQRNKGNFPGRFSGRQFSNSRSEMNVSTLELGDSALYLCASSLAVGAGELFFGEGSRLTVL.

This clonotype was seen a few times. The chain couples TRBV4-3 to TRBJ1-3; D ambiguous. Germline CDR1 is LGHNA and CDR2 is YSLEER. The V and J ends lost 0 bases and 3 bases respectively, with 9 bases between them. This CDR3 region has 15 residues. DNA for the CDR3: TGCGCCAGCAGCCAAGAAGGAGGCAGTGGAAACACCATATATTTT. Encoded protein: CASSQEGGSGNTIYF.

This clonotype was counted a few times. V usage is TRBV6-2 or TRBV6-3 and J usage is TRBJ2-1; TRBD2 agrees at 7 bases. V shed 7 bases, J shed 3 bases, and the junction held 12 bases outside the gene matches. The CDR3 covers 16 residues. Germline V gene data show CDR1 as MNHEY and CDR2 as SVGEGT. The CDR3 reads CASIGSGTTDYNEQFF. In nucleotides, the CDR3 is TGTGCCAGCATCGGGTCCGGGACTACCGACTACAATGAGCAGTTCTTC.

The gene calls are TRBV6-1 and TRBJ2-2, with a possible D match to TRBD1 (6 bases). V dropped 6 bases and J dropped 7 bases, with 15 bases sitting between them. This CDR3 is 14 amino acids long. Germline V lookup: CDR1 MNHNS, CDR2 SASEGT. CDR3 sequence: CASSFTGFGGELFF. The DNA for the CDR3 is TGTGCCAGCAGCTTTACAGGGTTCGGCGGGGAGCTGTTTTTT.

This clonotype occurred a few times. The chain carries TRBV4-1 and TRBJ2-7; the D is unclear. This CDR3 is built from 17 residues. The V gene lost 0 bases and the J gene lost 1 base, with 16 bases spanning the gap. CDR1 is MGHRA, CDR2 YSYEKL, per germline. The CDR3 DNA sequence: TGCGCCAGCAGCCAAGATCCGAGCGTAGGGTTTTCCTACGAGCAGTACTTC. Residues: CASSQDPSVGFSYEQYF.

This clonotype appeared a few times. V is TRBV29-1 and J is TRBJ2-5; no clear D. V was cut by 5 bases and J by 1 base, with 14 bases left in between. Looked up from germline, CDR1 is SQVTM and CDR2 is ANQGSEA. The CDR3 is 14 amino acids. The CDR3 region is CSVKNLGLQETQYF. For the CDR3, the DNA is TGCAGCGTTAAGAACTTGGGCCTCCAAGAGACCCAGTACTTC.

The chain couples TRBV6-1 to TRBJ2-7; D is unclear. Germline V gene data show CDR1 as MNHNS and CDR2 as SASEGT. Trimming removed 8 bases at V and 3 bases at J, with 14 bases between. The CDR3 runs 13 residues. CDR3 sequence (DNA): TGTGCCAGCCGGCTAACTTGGGGCTACGAGCAGTACTTC. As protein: CASRLTWGYEQYF.

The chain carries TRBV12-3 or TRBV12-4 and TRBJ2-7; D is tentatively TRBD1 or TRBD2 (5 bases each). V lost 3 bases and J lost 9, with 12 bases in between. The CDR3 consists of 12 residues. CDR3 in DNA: TGTGCCAGCAGTTTTGGGGGTGTGGGGCAGTACTTC. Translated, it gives CASSFGGVGQYF.

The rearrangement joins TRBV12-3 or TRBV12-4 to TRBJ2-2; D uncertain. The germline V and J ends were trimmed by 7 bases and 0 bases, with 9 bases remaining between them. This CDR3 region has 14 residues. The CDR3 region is CASNGLANTGELFF. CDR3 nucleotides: TGTGCCAGCAATGGCTTGGCGAACACCGGGGAGCTGTTTTTT.